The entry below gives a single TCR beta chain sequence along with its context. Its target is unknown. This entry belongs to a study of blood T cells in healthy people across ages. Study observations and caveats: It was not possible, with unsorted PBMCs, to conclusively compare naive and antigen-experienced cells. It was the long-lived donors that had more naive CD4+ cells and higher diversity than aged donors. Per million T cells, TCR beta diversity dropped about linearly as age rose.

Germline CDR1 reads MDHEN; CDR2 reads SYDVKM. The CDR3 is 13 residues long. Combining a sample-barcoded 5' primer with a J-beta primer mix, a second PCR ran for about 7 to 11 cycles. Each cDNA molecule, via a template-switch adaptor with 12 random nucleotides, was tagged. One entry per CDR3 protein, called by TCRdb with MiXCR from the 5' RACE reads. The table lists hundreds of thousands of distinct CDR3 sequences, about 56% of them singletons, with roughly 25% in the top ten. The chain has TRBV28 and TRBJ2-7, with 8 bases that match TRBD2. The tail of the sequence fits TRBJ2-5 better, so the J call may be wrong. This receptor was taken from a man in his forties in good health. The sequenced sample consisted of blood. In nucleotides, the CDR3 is TGTGCCAGCAGTGTATCGGGGGGGGAGACCCAGTACTTC. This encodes CASSVSGGETQYF.